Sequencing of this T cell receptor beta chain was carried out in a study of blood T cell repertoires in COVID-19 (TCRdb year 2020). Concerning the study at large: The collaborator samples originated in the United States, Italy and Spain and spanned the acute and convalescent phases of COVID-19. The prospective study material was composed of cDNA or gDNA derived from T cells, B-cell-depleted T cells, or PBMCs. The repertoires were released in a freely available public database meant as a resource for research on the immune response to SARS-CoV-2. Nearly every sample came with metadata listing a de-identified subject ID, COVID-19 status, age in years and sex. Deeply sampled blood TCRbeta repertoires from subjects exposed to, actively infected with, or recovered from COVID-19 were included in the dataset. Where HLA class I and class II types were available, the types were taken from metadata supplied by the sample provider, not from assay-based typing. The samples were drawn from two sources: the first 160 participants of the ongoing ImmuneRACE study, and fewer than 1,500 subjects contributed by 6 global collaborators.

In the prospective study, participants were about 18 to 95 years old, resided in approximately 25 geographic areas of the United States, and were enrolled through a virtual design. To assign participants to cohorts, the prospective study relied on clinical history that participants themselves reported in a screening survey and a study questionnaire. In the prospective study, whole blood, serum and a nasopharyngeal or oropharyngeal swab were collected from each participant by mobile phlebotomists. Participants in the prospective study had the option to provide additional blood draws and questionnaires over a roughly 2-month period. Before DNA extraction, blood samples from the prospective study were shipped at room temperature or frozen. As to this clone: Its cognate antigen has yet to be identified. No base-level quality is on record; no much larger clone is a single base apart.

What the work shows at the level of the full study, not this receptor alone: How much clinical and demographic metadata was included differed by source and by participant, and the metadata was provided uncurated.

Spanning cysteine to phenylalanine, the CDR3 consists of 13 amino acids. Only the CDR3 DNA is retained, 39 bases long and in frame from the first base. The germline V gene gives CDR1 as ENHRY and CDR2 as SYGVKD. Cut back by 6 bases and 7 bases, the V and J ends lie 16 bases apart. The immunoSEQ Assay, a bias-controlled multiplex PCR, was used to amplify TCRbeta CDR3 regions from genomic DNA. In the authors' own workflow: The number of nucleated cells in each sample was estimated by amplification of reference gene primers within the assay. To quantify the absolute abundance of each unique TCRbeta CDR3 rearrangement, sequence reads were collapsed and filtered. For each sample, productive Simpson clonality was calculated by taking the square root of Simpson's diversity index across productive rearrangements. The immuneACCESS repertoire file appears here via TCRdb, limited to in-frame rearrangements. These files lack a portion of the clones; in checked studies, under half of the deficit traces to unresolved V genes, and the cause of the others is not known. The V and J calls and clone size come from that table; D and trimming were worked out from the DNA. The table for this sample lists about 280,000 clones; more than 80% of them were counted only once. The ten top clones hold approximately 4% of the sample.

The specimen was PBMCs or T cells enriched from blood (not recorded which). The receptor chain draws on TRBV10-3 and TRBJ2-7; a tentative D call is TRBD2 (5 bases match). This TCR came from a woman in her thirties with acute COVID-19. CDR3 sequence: CAIRRALVGEQYF. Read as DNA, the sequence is TGTGCCATCAGGAGGGCCCTCGTGGGGGAGCAGTACTTC.